This T cell receptor (beta chain) came from a study of T-cell memory formation after mild COVID-19. Overall study results and limits: The study detected some responding clones in pre-infection memory, suggesting cross-reactive memory joined. Mainly CM and EM harbored the contracting CD4+ clones; mainly EMRA harbored the CD8+ ones. Clones that shrank (day 15 to 85) were balanced CD4/CD8, whereas later expanders leaned CD4+.

This clonotype came up a few times. Antigen: not known. MiXCR, run by TCRdb on the 5' RACE reads, gives a single entry per CDR3 protein. This repertoire shows a few hundred thousand distinct CDR3 sequences, over 15% found once; its top ten account for about 21%. V was trimmed by 4 bases and J by 4 bases, leaving 10 bases between them. Germline values: CDR1 LGHNA, CDR2 YSLEER. The CDR3 is 14 residues long. This sequence was found in a young man who had mild COVID-19 (a few samples of this study predate the infection). Cell type and time point are not known. The sample consisted of PBMCs or a T cell subset sorted from them (not recorded which). The J gene is TRBJ1-4, the V gene TRBV4-3, with unresolved D. In DNA form, the CDR3 reads TGCGCCAGCAGCCCATCCGTCAGTAATGAAAAACTGTTTTTT. This translates into CASSPSVSNEKLFF.